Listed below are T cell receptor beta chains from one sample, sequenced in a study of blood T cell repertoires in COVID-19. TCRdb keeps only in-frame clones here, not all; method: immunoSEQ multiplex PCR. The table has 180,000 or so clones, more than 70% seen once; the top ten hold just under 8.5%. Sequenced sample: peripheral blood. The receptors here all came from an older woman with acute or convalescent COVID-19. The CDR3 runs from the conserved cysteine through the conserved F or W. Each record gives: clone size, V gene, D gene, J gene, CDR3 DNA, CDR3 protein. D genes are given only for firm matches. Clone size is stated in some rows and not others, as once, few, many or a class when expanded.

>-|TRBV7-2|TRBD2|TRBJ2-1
TGTGCCAGCAGCGTAGTGTCTAGCGGGGCGTACAATGAGCAGTTCTTC
CASSVVSSGAYNEQFF
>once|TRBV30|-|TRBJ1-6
TGTGCCTGGAGTGTGAGGGATTCACCCCTCCACTTT
CAWSVRDSPLHF
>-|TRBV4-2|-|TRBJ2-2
TGTGCCAGCAGCCCACTCCCGGCCGGGGAGCTGTTTTTT
CASSPLPAGELFF
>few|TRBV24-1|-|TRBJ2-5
TGTGCCACCAGTTCCCGGGGGGAGACCCAGTACTTC
CATSSRGETQYF
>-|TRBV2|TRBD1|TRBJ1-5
TGTGCCAGCAGTATGACAGGGGGGCGCAATCAGCCCCAGCATTTT
CASSMTGGRNQPQHF
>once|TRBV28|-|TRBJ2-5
TGTGCCAGCGAAACTCAACTAGGGAAGACCCAGTACTTC
CASETQLGKTQYF
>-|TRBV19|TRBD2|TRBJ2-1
TGTGCCAGTAGTACGATCCTAGCGGGAGTCAACAATGAGCAGTTCTTC
CASSTILAGVNNEQFF
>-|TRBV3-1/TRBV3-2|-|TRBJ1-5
TGTGCCAGCAGCCAAAACAGGGCTAGCAATCAGCCCCAGCATTTT
CASSQNRASNQPQHF
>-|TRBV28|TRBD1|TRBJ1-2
TGTGCCAGCACCCTACAGGGGCCGGGTGGCTACACCTTC
CASTLQGPGGYTF
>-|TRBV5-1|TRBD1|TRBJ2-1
TGCGCCAGCAGCTTGACAGGGGAATCCTACAATGAGCAGTTCTTC
CASSLTGESYNEQFF
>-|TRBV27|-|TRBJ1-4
TGTGCCAGCAGTTTATCAGAGGCAACTAATGAAAAACTGTTTTTT
CASSLSEATNEKLFF
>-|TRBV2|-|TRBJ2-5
TGTGCCAGCTGGGGGCAGACCCAAGAGACCCAGTACTTC
CASWGQTQETQYF
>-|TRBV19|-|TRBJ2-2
TGTGCCAGTAGTATAGCACAGCACCACACCGGGGAGCTGTTTTTT
CASSIAQHHTGELFF